This entry describes one TCR beta chain. Its antigen is as yet unknown. The data originate from a study of T cell responses to AZD1222 COVID-19 vaccine. Overall study results and limits: Only five or six people who got AZD1222 tested seropositive at baseline. The donor cohort was predominantly white British with a female majority, and clonal diversity may have been underestimated.

The data were produced by immunoSEQ multiplex PCR, yet TCRdb's version contains in-frame clones alone and is incomplete. Of 150,000 to 200,000 clones listed, approximately 90% are singletons. CDR3 length: 14 amino acids. Trimming cost V 6 bases and J 6 bases; bases outside gene matches: 4. Germline CDR1 is MNHEY and CDR2 is SMNVEV (reference sequence). This TCR was sampled from an adult who received the AZD1222 COVID-19 vaccine. Sequences were derived from peripheral blood, sampled 28 days after the second AZD1222 dose. J is TRBJ2-2 and V is TRBV27; 10 bases match TRBD2. The CDR3 protein is CASSPGLASGELFF. The CDR3, as DNA: TGTGCCAGCAGCCCGGGACTAGCGTCCGGGGAGCTGTTTTTT.